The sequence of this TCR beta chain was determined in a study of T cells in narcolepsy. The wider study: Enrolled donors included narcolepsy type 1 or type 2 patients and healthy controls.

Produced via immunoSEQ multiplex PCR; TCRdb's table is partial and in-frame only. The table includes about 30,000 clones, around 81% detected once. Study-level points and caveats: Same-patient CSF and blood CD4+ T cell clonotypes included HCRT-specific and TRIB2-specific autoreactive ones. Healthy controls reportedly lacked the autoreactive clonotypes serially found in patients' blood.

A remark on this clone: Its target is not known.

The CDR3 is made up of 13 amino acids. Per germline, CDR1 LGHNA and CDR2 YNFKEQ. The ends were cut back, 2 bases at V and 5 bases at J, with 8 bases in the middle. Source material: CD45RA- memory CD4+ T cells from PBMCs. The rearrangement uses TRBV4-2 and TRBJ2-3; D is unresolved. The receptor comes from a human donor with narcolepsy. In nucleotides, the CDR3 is TGTGCCAGCAGCCAAAGGGTCGAAGATACGCAGTATTTT. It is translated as CASSQRVEDTQYF.